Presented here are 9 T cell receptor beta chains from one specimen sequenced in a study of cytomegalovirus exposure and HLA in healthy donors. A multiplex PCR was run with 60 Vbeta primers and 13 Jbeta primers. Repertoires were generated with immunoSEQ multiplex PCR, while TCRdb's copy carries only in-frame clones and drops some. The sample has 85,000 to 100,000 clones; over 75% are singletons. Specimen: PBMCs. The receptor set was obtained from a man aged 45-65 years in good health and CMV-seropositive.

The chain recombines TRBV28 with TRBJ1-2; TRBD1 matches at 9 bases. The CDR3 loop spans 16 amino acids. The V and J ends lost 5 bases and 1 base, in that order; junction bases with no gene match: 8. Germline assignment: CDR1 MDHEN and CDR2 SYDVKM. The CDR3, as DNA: TGTGCCAGCAGTCTCCACTCGGGACAGGGTAACTATGGCTACACCTTC. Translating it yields CASSLHSGQGNYGYTF.

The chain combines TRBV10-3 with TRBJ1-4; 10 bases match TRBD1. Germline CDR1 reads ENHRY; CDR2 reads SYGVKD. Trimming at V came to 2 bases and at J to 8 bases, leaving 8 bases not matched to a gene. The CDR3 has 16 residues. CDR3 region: CAISERPGTGDEKLFF. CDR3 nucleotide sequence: TGTGCCATCAGTGAGAGACCCGGGACAGGGGACGAAAAACTGTTTTTT.

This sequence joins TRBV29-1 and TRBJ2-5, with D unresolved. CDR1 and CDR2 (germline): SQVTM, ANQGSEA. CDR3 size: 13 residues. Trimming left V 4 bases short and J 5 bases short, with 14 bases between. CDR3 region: CSVAVSSKETQYF. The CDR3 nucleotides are TGCAGCGTTGCCGTCTCAAGCAAGGAGACCCAGTACTTC.

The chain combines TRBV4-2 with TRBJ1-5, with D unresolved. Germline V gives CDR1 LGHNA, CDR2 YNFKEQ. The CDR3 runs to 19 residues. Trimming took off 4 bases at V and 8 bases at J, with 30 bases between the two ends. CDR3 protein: CASSRHTLVGAGAKEPQHF. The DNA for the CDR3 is TGTGCCAGCAGCCGGCATACTCTTGTGGGAGCTGGAGCCAAGGAGCCCCAGCATTTT.

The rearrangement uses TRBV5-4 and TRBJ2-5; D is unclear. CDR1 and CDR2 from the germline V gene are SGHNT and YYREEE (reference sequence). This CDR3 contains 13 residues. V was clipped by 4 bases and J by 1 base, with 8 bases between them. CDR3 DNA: TGTGCCAGCAGCGTAGACTTCCAAGAGACCCAGTACTTC. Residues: CASSVDFQETQYF.

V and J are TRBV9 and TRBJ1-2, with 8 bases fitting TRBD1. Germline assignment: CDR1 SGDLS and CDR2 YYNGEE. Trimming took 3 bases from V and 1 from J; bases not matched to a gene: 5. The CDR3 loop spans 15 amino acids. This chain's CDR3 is CASSAAGQDNYGYTF. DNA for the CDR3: TGTGCCAGCAGCGCGGCGGGACAGGATAACTATGGCTACACCTTC.

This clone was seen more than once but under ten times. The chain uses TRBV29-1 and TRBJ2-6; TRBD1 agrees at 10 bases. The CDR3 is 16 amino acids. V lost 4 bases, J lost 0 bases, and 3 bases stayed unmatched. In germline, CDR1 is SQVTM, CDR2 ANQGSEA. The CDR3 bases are TGCAGCGTTGCTGGACAGGGGGTCTCTGGGGCCAACGTCCTGACTTTC. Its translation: CSVAGQGVSGANVLTF.

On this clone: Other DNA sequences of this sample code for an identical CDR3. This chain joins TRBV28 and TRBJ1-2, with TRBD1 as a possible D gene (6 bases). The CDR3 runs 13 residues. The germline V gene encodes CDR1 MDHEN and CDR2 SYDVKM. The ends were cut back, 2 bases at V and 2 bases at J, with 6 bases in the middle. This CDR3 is CASSLTGNYGYTF. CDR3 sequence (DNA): TGTGCCAGCAGTTTAACAGGGAACTATGGCTACACCTTC.

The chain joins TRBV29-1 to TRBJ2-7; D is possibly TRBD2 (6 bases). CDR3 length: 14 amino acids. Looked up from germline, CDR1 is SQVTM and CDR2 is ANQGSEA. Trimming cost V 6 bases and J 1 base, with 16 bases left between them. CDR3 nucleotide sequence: TGCAGCGTGCGATCTTCAGGACTATCCTACGAGCAGTACTTC. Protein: CSVRSSGLSYEQYF.